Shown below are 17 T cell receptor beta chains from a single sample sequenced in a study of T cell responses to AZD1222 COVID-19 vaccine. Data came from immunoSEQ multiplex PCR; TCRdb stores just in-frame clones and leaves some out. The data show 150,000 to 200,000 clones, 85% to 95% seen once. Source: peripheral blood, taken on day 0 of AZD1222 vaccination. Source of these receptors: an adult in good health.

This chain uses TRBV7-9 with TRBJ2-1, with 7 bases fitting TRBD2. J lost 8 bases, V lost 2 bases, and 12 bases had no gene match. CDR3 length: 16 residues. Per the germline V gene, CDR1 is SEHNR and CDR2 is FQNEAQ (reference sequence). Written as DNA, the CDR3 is TGTGCCAGCAGCTTATTTTCGGGGGGTATATTTCATGAGCAGTTCTTC. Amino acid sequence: CASSLFSGGIFHEQFF.

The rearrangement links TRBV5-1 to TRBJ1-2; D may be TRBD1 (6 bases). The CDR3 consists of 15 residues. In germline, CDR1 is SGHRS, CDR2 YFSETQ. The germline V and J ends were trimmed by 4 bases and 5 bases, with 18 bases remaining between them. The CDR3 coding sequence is TGCGCCAGCAGCAGCCCCGGGCAGGGGAGGTATGGCTACACCTTC. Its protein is CASSSPGQGRYGYTF. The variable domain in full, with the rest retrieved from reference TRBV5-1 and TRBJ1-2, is KAGVTQTPRYLIKTRGQQVTLSCSPISGHRSVSWYQQTPGQGLQFLFEYFSETQRNKGNFPGRFSGRQFSNSRSEMNVSTLELGDSALYLCASSSPGQGRYGYTFGSGTRLTVV.

The CDR3 is CASSLGDRDYGYTF. CDR3 in DNA: TGCGCCAGCAGCTTGGGGGACAGAGACTATGGCTACACCTTC. V and J are TRBV5-1 and TRBJ1-2; 7 nucleotides align to TRBD1. The CDR3 totals 14 residues. Germline V gives CDR1 SGHRS, CDR2 YFSETQ. The ends lost 0 bases at V and 3 bases at J; junction bases unmatched: 2.

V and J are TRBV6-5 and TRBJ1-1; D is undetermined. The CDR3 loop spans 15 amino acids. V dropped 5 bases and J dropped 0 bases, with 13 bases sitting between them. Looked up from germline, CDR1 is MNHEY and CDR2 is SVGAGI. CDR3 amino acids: CASSRIPPMNTEAFF. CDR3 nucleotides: TGTGCCAGCAGTCGGATTCCCCCCATGAACACTGAAGCTTTCTTT.

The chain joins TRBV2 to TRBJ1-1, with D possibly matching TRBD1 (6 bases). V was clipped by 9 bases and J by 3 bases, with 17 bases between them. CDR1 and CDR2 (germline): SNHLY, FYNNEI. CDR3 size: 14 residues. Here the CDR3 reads CASRPGTSYTEAFF. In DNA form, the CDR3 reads TGTGCCAGTCGTCCGGGGACAAGTTACACTGAAGCTTTCTTT.

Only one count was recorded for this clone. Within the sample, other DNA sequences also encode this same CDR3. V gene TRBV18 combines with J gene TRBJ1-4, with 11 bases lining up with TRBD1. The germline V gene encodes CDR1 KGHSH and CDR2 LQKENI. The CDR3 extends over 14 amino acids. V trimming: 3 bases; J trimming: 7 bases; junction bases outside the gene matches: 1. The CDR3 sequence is CASSPGTGGEKLFF. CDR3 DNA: TGTGCCAGCTCACCCGGGACAGGGGGTGAAAAACTGTTTTTT.

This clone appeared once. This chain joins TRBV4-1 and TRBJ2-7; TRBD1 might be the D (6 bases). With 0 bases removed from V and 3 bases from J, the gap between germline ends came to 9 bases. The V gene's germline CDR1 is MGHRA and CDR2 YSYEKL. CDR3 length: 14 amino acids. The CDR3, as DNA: TGCGCCAGCAGCCAAGATGTACAGGGCTACGAGCAGTACTTC. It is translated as CASSQDVQGYEQYF.

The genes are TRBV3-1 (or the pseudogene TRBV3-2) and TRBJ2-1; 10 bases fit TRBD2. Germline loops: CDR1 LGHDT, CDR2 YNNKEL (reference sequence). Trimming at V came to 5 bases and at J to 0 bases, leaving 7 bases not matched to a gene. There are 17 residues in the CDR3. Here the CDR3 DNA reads TGTGCCAGCAGCAGGGCTAGCGGGGGCCTCTCCTACAATGAGCAGTTCTTC. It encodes CASSRASGGLSYNEQFF.

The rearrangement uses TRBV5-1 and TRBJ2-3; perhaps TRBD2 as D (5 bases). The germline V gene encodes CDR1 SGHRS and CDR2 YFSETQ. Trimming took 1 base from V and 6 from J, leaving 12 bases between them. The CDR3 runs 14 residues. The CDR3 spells CASSLLSSGDTQYF. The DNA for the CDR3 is TGCGCCAGCAGCTTGTTGTCCTCGGGGGATACGCAGTATTTT.

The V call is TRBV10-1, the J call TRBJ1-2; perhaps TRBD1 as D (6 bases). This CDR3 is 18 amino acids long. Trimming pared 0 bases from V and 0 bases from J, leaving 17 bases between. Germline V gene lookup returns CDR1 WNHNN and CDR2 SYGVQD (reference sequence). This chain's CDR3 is CASSESTGPRVTNYGYTF. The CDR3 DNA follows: TGCGCCAGCAGTGAGTCGACAGGCCCAAGGGTTACTAACTATGGCTACACCTTC.

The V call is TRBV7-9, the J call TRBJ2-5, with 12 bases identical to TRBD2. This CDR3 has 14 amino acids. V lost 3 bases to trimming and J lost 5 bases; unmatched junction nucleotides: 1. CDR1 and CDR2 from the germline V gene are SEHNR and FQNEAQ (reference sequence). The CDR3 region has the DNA TGTGCCAGCAGCTTCGGGACTAGCGGGGAGACCCAGTACTTC. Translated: CASSFGTSGETQYF.

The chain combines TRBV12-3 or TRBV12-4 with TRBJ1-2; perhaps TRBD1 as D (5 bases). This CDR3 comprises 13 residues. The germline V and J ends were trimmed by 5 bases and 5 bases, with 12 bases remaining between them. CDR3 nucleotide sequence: TGTGCCAGCAGTGGGACCCCTACATATGGCTACACCTTC. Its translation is CASSGTPTYGYTF.

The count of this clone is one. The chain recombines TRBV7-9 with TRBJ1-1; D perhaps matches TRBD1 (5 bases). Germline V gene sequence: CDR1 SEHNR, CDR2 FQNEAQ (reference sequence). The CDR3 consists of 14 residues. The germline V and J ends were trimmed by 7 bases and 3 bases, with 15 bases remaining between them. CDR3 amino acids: CASISGGSDTEAFF. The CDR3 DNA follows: TGTGCCAGCATCAGTGGGGGGTCTGACACTGAAGCTTTCTTT.

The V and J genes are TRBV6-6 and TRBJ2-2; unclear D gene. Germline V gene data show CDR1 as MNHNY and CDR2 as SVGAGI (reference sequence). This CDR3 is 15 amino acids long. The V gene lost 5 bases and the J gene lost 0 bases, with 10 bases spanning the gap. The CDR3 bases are TGTGCCAGCAGTCTCGGCATGGCGAACACCGGGGAGCTGTTTTTT. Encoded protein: CASSLGMANTGELFF.

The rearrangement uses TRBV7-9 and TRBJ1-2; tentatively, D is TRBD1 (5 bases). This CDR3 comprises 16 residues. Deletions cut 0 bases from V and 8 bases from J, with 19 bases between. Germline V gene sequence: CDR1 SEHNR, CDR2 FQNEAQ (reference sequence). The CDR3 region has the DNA TGTGCCAGCAGCTTAGCGTCGGGGGGAAGGGCTGGAGGCTACACCTTC. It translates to CASSLASGGRAGGYTF.

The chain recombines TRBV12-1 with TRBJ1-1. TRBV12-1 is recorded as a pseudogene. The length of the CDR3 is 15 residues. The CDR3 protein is CASSSRDPHPEEAFF. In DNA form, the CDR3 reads TGTGCCAGCAGCTCCCGGGATCCGCACCCAGAGGAAGCTTTCTTT.

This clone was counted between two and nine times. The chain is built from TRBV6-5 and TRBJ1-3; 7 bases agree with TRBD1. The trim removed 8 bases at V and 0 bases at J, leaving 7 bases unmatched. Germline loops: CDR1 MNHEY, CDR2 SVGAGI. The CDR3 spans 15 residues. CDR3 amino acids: CASGRDSSSGNTIYF. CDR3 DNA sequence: TGTGCCAGCGGACGGGACAGTTCCTCTGGAAACACCATATATTTT.